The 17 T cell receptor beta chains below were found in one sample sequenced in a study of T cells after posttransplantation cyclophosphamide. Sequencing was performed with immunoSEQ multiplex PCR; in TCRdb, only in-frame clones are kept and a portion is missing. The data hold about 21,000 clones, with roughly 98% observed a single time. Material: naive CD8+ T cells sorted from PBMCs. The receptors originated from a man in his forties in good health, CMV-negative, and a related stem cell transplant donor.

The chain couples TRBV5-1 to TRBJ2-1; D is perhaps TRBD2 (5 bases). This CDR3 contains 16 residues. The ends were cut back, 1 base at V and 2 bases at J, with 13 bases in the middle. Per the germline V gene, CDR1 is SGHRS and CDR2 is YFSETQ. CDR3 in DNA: TGCGCCAGCAGCTTGAGGGAGCCCACAACCTACAATGAGCAGTTCTTC. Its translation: CASSLREPTTYNEQFF. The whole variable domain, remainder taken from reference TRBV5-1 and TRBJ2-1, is KAGVTQTPRYLIKTRGQQVTLSCSPISGHRSVSWYQQTPGQGLQFLFEYFSETQRNKGNFPGRFSGRQFSNSRSEMNVSTLELGDSALYLCASSLREPTTYNEQFFGPGTRLTVL.

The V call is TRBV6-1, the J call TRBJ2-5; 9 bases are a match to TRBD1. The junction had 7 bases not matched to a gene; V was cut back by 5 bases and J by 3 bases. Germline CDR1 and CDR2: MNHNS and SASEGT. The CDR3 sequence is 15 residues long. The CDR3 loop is CASSWTGVSKETQYF. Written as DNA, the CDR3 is TGTGCCAGCAGTTGGACAGGGGTGTCAAAAGAGACCCAGTACTTC.

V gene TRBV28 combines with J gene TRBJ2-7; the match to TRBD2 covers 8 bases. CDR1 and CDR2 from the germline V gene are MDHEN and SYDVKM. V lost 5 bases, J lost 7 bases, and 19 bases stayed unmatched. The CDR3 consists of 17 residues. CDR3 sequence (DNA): TGTGCCAGCAGTCCGCCCAGGACTAGCCGAAGAAGGGGAGAGCAGTACTTC. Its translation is CASSPPRTSRRRGEQYF.

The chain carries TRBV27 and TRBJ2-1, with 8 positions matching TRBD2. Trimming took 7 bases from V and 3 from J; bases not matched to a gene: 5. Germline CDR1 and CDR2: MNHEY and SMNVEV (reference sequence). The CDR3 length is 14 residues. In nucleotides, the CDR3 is TGTGCCAGCAAAACCGGGACTAGCTACAATGAGCAGTTCTTC. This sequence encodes CASKTGTSYNEQFF.

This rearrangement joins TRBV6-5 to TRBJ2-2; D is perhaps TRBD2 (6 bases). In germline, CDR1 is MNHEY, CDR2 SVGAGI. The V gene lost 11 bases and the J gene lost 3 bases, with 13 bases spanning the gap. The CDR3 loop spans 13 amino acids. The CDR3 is CAARDSYTGELFF. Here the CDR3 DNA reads TGTGCCGCCCGGGACTCCTACACCGGGGAGCTGTTTTTT.

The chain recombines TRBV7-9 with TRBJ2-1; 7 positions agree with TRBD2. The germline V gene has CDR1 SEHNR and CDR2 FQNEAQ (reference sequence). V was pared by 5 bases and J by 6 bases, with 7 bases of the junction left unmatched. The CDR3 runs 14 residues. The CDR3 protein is CASSLRASGNEQFF. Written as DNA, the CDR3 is TGTGCCAGCAGCCTAAGGGCTAGCGGCAATGAGCAGTTCTTC.

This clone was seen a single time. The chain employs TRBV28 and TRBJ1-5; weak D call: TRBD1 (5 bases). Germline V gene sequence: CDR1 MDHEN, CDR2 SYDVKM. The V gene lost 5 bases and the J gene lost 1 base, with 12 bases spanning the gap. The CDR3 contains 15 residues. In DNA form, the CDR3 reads TGTGCCAGCAGTCCGATTCAGGGAAGCAATCAGCCCCAGCATTTT. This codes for CASSPIQGSNQPQHF. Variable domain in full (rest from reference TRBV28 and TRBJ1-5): DVKVTQSSRYLVKRTGEKVFLECVQDMDHENMFWYRQDPGLGLRLIYFSYDVKMKEKGDIPEGYSVSREKKERFSLILESASTNQTSMYLCASSPIQGSNQPQHFGDGTRLSIL.

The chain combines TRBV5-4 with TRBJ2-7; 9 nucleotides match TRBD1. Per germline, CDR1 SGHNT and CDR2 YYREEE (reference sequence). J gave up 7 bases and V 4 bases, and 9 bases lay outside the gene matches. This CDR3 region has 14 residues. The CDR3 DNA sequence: TGTGCCAGCAGCCAACCGGGACAGGGCGATGAGCAGTACTTC. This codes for CASSQPGQGDEQYF.

Here the CDR3 DNA reads TGTGCCAGCAGAGGGGGGGAAACCTACGAGCAGTACTTC. Translating gives CASRGGETYEQYF. The chain recombines TRBV6-5 with TRBJ2-7; a possible D gene is TRBD2 (7 bases). V shed 6 bases and J shed 2 bases, with 11 bases lying between them. Germline CDR1 MNHEY, CDR2 SVGAGI. There are 13 residues in the CDR3.

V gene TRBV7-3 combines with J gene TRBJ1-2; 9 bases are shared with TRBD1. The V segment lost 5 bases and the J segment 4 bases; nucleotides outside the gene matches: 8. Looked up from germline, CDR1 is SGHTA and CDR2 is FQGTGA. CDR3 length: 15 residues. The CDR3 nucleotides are TGTGCCAGCAGCCCCGAGGGACAGGGAGGCTATGGCTACACCTTC. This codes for CASSPEGQGGYGYTF.

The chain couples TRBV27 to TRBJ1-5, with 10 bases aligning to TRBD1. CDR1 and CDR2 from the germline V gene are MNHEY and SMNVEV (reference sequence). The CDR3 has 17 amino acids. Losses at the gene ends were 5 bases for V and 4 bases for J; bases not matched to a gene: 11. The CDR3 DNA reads TGTGCCAGCAGTCGTCTCCCCGGGACAGGGGCGAATCAGCCCCAGCATTTT. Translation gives CASSRLPGTGANQPQHF.

The CDR3 sequence: CASSIPRELTDTQYF. CDR3 sequence (DNA): TGTGCCAGTAGTATCCCCCGGGAACTCACAGATACGCAGTATTTT. V and J are TRBV19 and TRBJ2-3; a weak D match, TRBD2 (5 bases). The germline V gene has CDR1 LNHDA and CDR2 SQIVND (reference sequence). This CDR3 region has 15 residues. Trimming left V 3 bases short and J 2 bases short, with 12 bases between. The full variable domain, its missing parts supplied by reference TRBV19 and TRBJ2-3, is DGGITQSPKYLFRKEGQNVTLSCEQNLNHDAMYWYRQDPGQGLRLIYYSQIVNDFQKGDIAEGYSVSREKKESFPLTVTSAQKNPTAFYLCASSIPRELTDTQYFGPGTRLTVL.

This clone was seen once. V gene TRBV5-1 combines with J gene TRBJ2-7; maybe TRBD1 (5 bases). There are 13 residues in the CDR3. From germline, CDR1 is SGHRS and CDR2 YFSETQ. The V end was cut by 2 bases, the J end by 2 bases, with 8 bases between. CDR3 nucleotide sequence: TGCGCCAGCAGCTTTGCAGGGACCTACGAGCAGTACTTC. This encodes CASSFAGTYEQYF.

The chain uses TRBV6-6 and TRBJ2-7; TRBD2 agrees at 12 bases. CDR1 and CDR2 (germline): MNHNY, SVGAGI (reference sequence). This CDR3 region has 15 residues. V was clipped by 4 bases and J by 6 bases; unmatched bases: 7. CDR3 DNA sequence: TGTGCCAGCAGTTCTCCGACTAGCGGGAGTCGCGAGCAGTACTTC. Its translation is CASSSPTSGSREQYF.

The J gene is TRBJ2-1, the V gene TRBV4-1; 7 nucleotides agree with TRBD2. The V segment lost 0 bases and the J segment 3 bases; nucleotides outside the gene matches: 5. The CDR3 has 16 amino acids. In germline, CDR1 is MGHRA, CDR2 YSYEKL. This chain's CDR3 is CASSQELATLYNEQFF. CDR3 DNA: TGCGCCAGCAGCCAAGAACTAGCGACCCTCTACAATGAGCAGTTCTTC.

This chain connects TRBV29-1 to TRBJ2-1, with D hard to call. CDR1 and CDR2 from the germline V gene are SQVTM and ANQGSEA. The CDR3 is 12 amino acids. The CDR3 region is CSAFGSINEQFF. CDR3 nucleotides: TGCAGTGCTTTCGGGTCGATCAATGAGCAGTTCTTC.

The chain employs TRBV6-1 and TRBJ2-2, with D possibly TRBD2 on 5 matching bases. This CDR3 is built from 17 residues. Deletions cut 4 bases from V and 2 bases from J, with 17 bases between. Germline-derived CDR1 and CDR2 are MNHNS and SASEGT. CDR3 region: CASSVGERSGNTGELFF. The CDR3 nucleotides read TGTGCCAGCAGTGTAGGTGAGCGGAGTGGCAACACCGGGGAGCTGTTTTTT.